The 23 T cell receptor beta chains in this list originate from one sample, sequenced in a study of T-cell reconstitution after alpha-beta-depleted transplantation in children. Preparation of the TCRbeta library was carried out with unique molecular identifiers. TCRdb re-analysed the PCR reads in MiXCR, keeping a single row per CDR3 protein. The table includes about 510,000 distinct CDR3 sequences, about an eighth detected once. Sequencing used PBMCs, mostly from graft donor cells, obtained 180 days after TCRalphabeta/CD19-depleted stem cell transplant. Source of these receptors: a female patient aged 2-9 years who had a stem cell transplant for aplastic anemia, so the T cells may come from the graft donor.

The CDR3 coding sequence is TGTGCCAGCAGCCCGGGACAGGGGGCGGTAGAAGAGACCCAGTACTTC. It encodes CASSPGQGAVEETQYF. The chain recombines TRBV14 with TRBJ2-5; 12 bases map to TRBD1. Germline trimming cut 4 bases from V and 3 bases from J; bases unmatched to any gene: 6. This CDR3 comprises 16 residues. Per the germline V gene, CDR1 is SGHDN and CDR2 is FVKESK.

The rearrangement joins TRBV19 to TRBJ2-1, with TRBD2 identical over 9 bases. The CDR3 is 15 amino acids. Germline V CDR1 and CDR2: LNHDA, SQIVND (reference sequence). Trimming removed 1 base from V and 8 bases from J; junction bases left unmatched: 6. The DNA for the CDR3 is TGTGCCAGTAGTATAGGTGCGGGAGGGCCGGATGAGCAGTTCTTC. The encoded protein is CASSIGAGGPDEQFF.

There are many counts of this clonotype. The chain couples TRBV15 to TRBJ2-1, with TRBD1 matching 10 bases. From germline, CDR1 is LNHNV and CDR2 YYDKDF (reference sequence). The CDR3 runs 15 residues. J was trimmed by 3 bases and V by 8 bases; bases with no gene match: 7. The CDR3 loop reads CATLTDRGVYNEQFF. DNA for the CDR3: TGTGCCACCTTGACGGACAGGGGGGTCTACAATGAGCAGTTCTTC.

This clonotype appeared many times. This chain uses TRBV29-1 with TRBJ2-4; D perhaps matches TRBD2 (6 bases). This CDR3 contains 16 residues. From germline, CDR1 is SQVTM and CDR2 ANQGSEA. V was cut by 6 bases and J by 0 bases, with 18 bases left in between. The CDR3 sequence: CSVIPTSPLAKNIQYF. The DNA of the CDR3 is TGCAGCGTGATACCTACTAGCCCTTTAGCCAAAAACATTCAGTACTTC. The full variable domain, rest sourced from reference TRBV29-1 and TRBJ2-4, is SAVISQKPSRDICQRGTSLTIQCQVDSQVTMMFWYRQQPGQSLTLIATANQGSEATYESGFVIDKFPISRPNLTFSTLTVSNMSPEDSSIYLCSVIPTSPLAKNIQYFGAGTRLSVL.

This clonotype was recorded a few times. This chain uses TRBV20-1 with TRBJ2-1; TRBD2 aligns across 15 bases. The CDR3 totals 13 residues. After removal of 5 bases from V and 8 bases from J, the junction contained 1 base not matched to a gene. Looked up from germline, CDR1 is DFQATT and CDR2 is SNEGSKA (reference sequence). For the CDR3, the DNA is TGCAGTGCTGGACTAGCGGGAGGGCATGAGCAGTTCTTC. As protein: CSAGLAGGHEQFF.

The chain uses TRBV7-2 and TRBJ2-1; 9 bases are a match to TRBD2. CDR3 length: 15 residues. Trimming removed 8 bases from V and 4 bases from J; junction bases left unmatched: 9. Germline V lookup: CDR1 SGHTA, CDR2 FQGNSA. DNA of the CDR3: TGTGCCAGCCGCGTTAGCGGGAGAGGTTACAATGAGCAGTTCTTC. It is translated as CASRVSGRGYNEQFF.

The genes are TRBV20-1 and TRBJ2-5; D gene uncertain. Per germline, CDR1 DFQATT and CDR2 SNEGSKA (reference sequence). The CDR3 spans 12 residues. V was pared by 6 bases and J by 5 bases, with 13 bases between. CDR3 in DNA: TGCAGTGCGACTGGCTCTAACGAGACCCAGTACTTC. Protein sequence: CSATGSNETQYF.

The V and J genes are TRBV7-3 and TRBJ2-1; TRBD2 matches 8 bases. J lost 9 bases, V lost 2 bases, and 15 bases had no gene match. The germline V gene encodes CDR1 SGHTA and CDR2 FQGTGA. The CDR3 has 17 residues. CDR3 amino acids: CASSLGRSGSLAGEQFF. CDR3 in DNA: TGTGCCAGCAGCTTAGGACGCAGCGGGAGTTTAGCCGGTGAGCAGTTCTTC.

On this clonotype: At one end the junction does not follow the germline gene, possibly because of a read error. The chain employs TRBV9 and TRBJ2-2; 14 bases fit TRBD2. The CDR3 totals 21 residues. From germline, CDR1 is SGDLS and CDR2 YYNGEE. The CDR3 reads CASSARAGTSGSGYATAELFF. In nucleotides, the CDR3 is TGTGCCAGCAGCGCCCGAGCCGGGACTAGCGGGAGTGGTTACGCGACCGCGGAGCTGTTTTTT.

The chain joins TRBV12-3 or TRBV12-4 to TRBJ2-5; 7 positions match TRBD2. This CDR3 region has 13 residues. V shed 6 bases, J shed 9 bases, and the junction held 10 bases outside the gene matches. In DNA form, the CDR3 reads TGTGCCAGCAGCCTACTAGCGATGGAGGCCCAGTACTTC. Its protein is CASSLLAMEAQYF.

The chain is built from TRBV7-6 and TRBJ1-1; D remains unclear. This CDR3 spans 14 amino acids. The germline V and J ends were trimmed by 0 bases and 7 bases, with 12 bases remaining between them. Germline V gives CDR1 SGHVS, CDR2 FNYEAQ. In nucleotides, the CDR3 is TGTGCCAGCAGCTTAGCCCATCGGGCCAATGAAGCTTTCTTT. This sequence encodes CASSLAHRANEAFF.

V and J are TRBV4-2 and TRBJ2-4; 9 nucleotides line up with TRBD2. Germline V lookup: CDR1 LGHNA, CDR2 YNFKEQ. The V and J ends lost 2 bases and 7 bases, in that order; junction bases with no gene match: 12. This CDR3 spans 17 amino acids. CDR3 coding DNA: TGTGCCAGCAGCCAACGGACTAGCGCCCTTTTCGAGAACATTCAGTACTTC. This translates into CASSQRTSALFENIQYF.

This clonotype has only a few counts. The chain recombines TRBV6-2 or TRBV6-3 with TRBJ1-5; tentatively, D is TRBD1 (5 bases). Germline CDR1 reads MNHEY; CDR2 reads SVGEGT. This CDR3 has 14 residues. The V end lost 6 bases, the J end lost 7 bases, and 16 bases lay between the germline ends. The CDR3 is CASRKGQKSQPQHF. The CDR3 nucleotides are TGTGCCAGCAGAAAGGGGCAGAAAAGCCAGCCCCAGCATTTT.

V and J are TRBV28 and TRBJ1-1, with D possibly matching TRBD1 (6 bases). Germline V gives CDR1 MDHEN, CDR2 SYDVKM. Trimming shortened V by 7 bases and J by 5 bases, and 11 bases separated the two germline ends. This CDR3 has 12 amino acids. The chain's CDR3 is CASTGGRTEAFF. CDR3 nucleotides: TGTGCCAGCACGGGGGGCCGGACTGAAGCTTTCTTT.

This clonotype was observed a handful of times. This sequence joins TRBV13 and TRBJ2-5, with D possibly TRBD2 on 6 matching bases. The CDR3 is 14 amino acids. V dropped 5 bases and J dropped 3 bases, with 13 bases sitting between them. Germline V CDR1 and CDR2: PRHDT, FYEKMQ (reference sequence). The CDR3 is CASSPNGRKETQYF. The CDR3 DNA follows: TGTGCCAGCAGCCCGAACGGGAGAAAAGAGACCCAGTACTTC.

The chain uses TRBV20-1 and TRBJ1-1; possible D gene TRBD1, 5 bases. Trimming shortened V by 1 base and J by 13 bases, and 10 bases separated the two germline ends. From germline, CDR1 is DFQATT and CDR2 SNEGSKA (reference sequence). The CDR3 extends over 10 amino acids. The CDR3 DNA sequence: TGCAGTGCTAGAGGGGGCTCGGGTTTCTTT. Translating gives CSARGGSGFF.

V usage is TRBV6-1 and J usage is TRBJ2-2, with D possibly TRBD2 on 6 matching bases. V was clipped by 6 bases and J by 0 bases, with 11 bases between them. The germline gives CDR1 MNHNS, CDR2 SASEGT. The CDR3 contains 15 residues. The CDR3: CASSLWGANTGELFF. The DNA for the CDR3 is TGTGCCAGCAGCTTGTGGGGGGCGAACACCGGGGAGCTGTTTTTT.

The gene calls are TRBV29-1 and TRBJ1-1; perhaps TRBD1 as D (6 bases). Germline CDR1 SQVTM, CDR2 ANQGSEA. The CDR3 length is 14 residues. V shed 1 base and J shed 1 base, with 10 bases lying between them. DNA of the CDR3: TGCAGCGTTGAAGGAAGGGGGGGGAACACTGAAGCTTTCTTT. Amino acid sequence: CSVEGRGGNTEAFF.

This chain connects TRBV19 to TRBJ2-1; perhaps D is TRBD1 or TRBD2 (5 bases each). The germline V gene has CDR1 LNHDA and CDR2 SQIVND (reference sequence). This CDR3 comprises 16 residues. Trimming took 1 base from V and 2 from J, leaving 12 bases between them. The CDR3 coding sequence is TGTGCCAGTAGTATAGCCGGGACGGCAACCTACAATGAGCAGTTCTTC. It yields the protein CASSIAGTATYNEQFF.

The V call is TRBV30, the J call TRBJ1-3, with unresolved D. This CDR3 region has 14 residues. Germline assignment: CDR1 GTSNPN and CDR2 SVGIG (reference sequence). V shed 1 base and J shed 0 bases, with 7 bases lying between them. CDR3 in DNA: TGTGCCTGGAGTGGCAGAAGCTCTGGAAACACCATATATTTT. This codes for CAWSGRSSGNTIYF.

Many counts were recorded for this clonotype. The genes are TRBV10-3 and TRBJ2-2; D call uncertain. Germline CDR1 is ENHRY and CDR2 is SYGVKD. V lost 11 bases, J lost 4 bases, and 8 bases lay in between. The CDR3 is 11 residues long. CDR3 residues: CAAEGTGELFF. CDR3 coding DNA: TGTGCCGCGGAAGGCACCGGGGAGCTGTTTTTT.

The CDR3: CASSFRDRDSYEQYF. CDR3 bases: TGCGCCAGCAGCTTCCGGGACAGGGACTCCTACGAGCAGTACTTC. The chain joins TRBV5-1 to TRBJ2-7; 9 nucleotides agree with TRBD1. The CDR3 runs to 15 residues. The germline V gene has CDR1 SGHRS and CDR2 YFSETQ. V gave up 2 bases and J gave up 0 bases; unmatched junction bases: 3.

V and J are TRBV28 and TRBJ2-2, with TRBD1 matching 10 bases. This CDR3 region has 15 residues. Looked up from germline, CDR1 is MDHEN and CDR2 is SYDVKM. Trimming at V came to 5 bases and at J to 7 bases, leaving 7 bases not matched to a gene. In DNA, the CDR3 is TGTGCCAGCAGTCCGGACAGGGGGATGCACGGGGAGCTGTTTTTT. It codes for CASSPDRGMHGELFF.